Listed here is a single TCR beta chain. What antigen it recognizes has not been identified. No quality values exist for individual bases; no much larger clone is one base distant. The sample originates from a study of cytomegalovirus exposure and HLA in healthy donors (dated by TCRdb to about 2017). About the investigation overall: An earlier analysis of more than 550 of the donors reported approximately 280 Gb of sequence data and approximately 120 million unique TCR beta sequences obtained from some 200 million T cells. Roughly 300 gigabases of sequencing data and 80 million or so unique TCR sequences were included in an early release covering several hundred HLA-typed donors. Among the approximately 400 genotyped donors, about 85% belonged to the genetic ancestry cluster associated with self-reported Caucasian donors. The study aimed to test whether signatures of past pathogen exposure could be identified by cataloging public T cell receptors. Using immunosequencing, the study profiled T cell repertoires from about 620 subjects and related those repertoires to cytomegalovirus serostatus. Along with the approximately 650-subject first cohort, a separate validation cohort of roughly 110 different subjects was used. The study combined high-throughput TCR immunosequencing, statistical association of individual TCRs with disease status, and machine learning to predict cytomegalovirus infection status. A later analysis re-analyzed previously published TCR beta repertoires from approximately 700 donors and added high-resolution HLA genotyping to study TCR occurrence patterns. In the later analysis, no new phenotypic data were used to find candidate immune exposures; instead, reliance was placed on TCR beta sequences and their occurrence across donors. An earlier analysis of about 620 of the donors applied high-throughput TCR beta sequencing to assess whether each TCR beta V gene segment acted as functional or pseudogenic. Alongside the repertoire data, information on donor age, sex, ethnicity and CMV serostatus was compiled. A later genetic analysis took genome-wide SNP genotypes for about three fifths of the 666 donors and used that subset as a discovery cohort. All discovery cohort repertoires had been generated on a single sequencing platform. Both class I and class II loci were covered by HLA typing, at four-digit resolution. The number of typed donors differed by locus: 629-630 for A, B, C, DRB1 and DQB1; 522 for DQA1; roughly 600 for DPA1; and roughly 450 for DPB1. Because of strong linkage in the cohort, four or five DR-DQ haplotypes were treated as single units for association and clustering. On average, roughly 250,000 unique TCR beta nucleotide sequences were sequenced per donor among several hundred genotyped donors of the cohort, with 15% to 20% of those sequences being non-productive. Overall results and qualifications from the work: The study listed approximately 150 TCR beta chains as associated with cytomegalovirus. Cytomegalovirus status was reported to be diagnosed by the classifier with high specificity and sensitivity in both the original and validation cohorts. Compared with equally common non-associated chains, HLA-associated TCR beta chains in a later analysis were more clonally expanded and had lower generation probabilities. A group of highly shared sequence variants was considered likely to be a technical artifact of the sequencing pipeline. In vitro tests confirmed that a few of the cytomegalovirus-associated TCR beta chains recognize cytomegalovirus antigens. In a later genetic analysis, fewer N-insertions in productive TCRs were reported among donors in an Asian-associated ancestry cluster than the roughly 640-donor mean. A later genetic analysis associated a missense DCLRE1C variant with V-gene and J-gene trimming of TCR beta chains, and an independent cohort replicated the association. Some IMGT-functional V segments, including TRBV6-2 and TRBV6-3, could not be distinguished by the 87-base-pair reads and were therefore excluded. Across donors, most TCR sequences were observed very rarely, whereas some public TCRs were present in many individuals. Several of the top co-occurrence clusters appeared to be linked to parvovirus B19, influenza, CMV and Epstein-Barr virus, according to a later analysis. Because counts were too low, seventeen rarely observed V segments, including chromosome 9 orphons, were excluded from the earlier analysis of fewer than 650 of the donors. According to a later analysis, TCR association rates differed among HLA loci, with DRB1 alleles showing the most associated TCRs and HLA-C alleles showing the fewest. A later analysis found that most CMV-associated TCR beta chains appeared HLA-restricted, with HLA associations seemingly driven largely by CMV exposure. Because HLA typing was missing for some donors at each locus, association tests included only the typed subset. A further reported finding was that TCR beta sequences accurately predicted the HLA-A and HLA-B alleles for most subjects in the first cohort. The authors suggested that the approach could potentially be extended to other disease states and immunological phenotypes. Linkage disequilibrium might explain the correlated functional status among segregating V segments, but an unknown experimental factor could not be excluded. The cohort was sequenced for TCR beta chains only, and without alpha or paired-chain data the features that could be detected were limited. When HLA alleles, especially DR and DQ, strongly co-occurred, TCR associations were difficult to assign to individual alleles. CMV serostatus was the only immune exposure information available for the cohort. In an earlier analysis of a few hundred of the donors, most TCR beta V segments were observed in productive rearrangements about 87% or about 30% of the time, broadly matching IMGT annotations. Specific HLA alleles were associated with about 17,000 TCR beta sequences at a false discovery rate of 0.05 in a later analysis. Presence/absence analyses assumed roughly uniform sequencing depth across donors, an assumption that may not hold.

In total, roughly 670 healthy bone marrow donors made up the cohort. At the time of sampling, every cohort member was nominally healthy, though immune exposures that went unrecorded were likely present. The donor tested CMV seronegative and was one of the 352 seronegative cohort members. Every donor gave a peripheral blood sample, and the peripheral blood mononuclear cells from that sample were used for TCR beta sequencing. Genomic DNA extraction from the blood cell samples was performed with the Qiagen DNeasy Blood Extraction Kit. Including cysteine and phenylalanine, the CDR3 has 15 amino acids. Here the CDR3 DNA is all that survives: 45 bases in frame from base 1. According to the germline V gene (reference sequence), CDR1 reads SEHNR and CDR2 reads FQNEAQ. The V end gives up 4 bases and the J end 4 bases, leaving 9 bases in the junction not matched to a gene. The library came from the immunoSEQ multiplex PCR assay. For the multiplex PCR, a mixture combining 60 forward primers for TCR Vbeta segments and 13 reverse primers for TCR Jbeta segments was used. The CDR3 region of rearranged TCR beta genes was amplified from genomic DNA with a multiplex PCR assay. On the Illumina HiSeq System, the amplified TCR beta libraries were sequenced as 87-base-pair reads. Turning to the authors' computational methods: A later analysis counted around 72 million unique TCR beta chains across the 550 to 800 repertoires, and some 11 million of these chains were shared by at least two donors. Raw reads were error-corrected and collapsed into unique sequences with a nearest-neighbor algorithm that merged closely related sequences to remove PCR and sequencing errors. To assign V, D and J gene segments, CDR3 sequences were aligned to IMGT reference sequences. For a sequence to be retained, at least a six-nucleotide match to both a V gene segment and a J gene segment was required. A rearrangement counted as productive if the CDR3 had no stop codons and remained in frame with V and J, and every other rearrangement counted as non-productive. Following IMGT convention, CDR3 was defined as the stretch from the second conserved V-encoded cysteine to the conserved J-encoded phenylalanine. The earlier analysis of about 560 of the donors excluded any sequence lacking an unambiguous match to a single V gene segment. In an earlier analysis of about 590 of the donors, a V segment was called functional when productive rearrangements were above 56.7%, and segregating when the standard deviation between donors exceeded 5%. A statistical classification framework was built for diagnosing cytomegalovirus status from the catalog of TCR beta chain sequences. In a later analysis, V and J genes were assigned by comparing TCR nucleotide sequences against IMGT/GENE-DB human TR gene sequences. In a later analysis, CDR3 sequences and most-parsimonious VDJ recombination scenarios were assigned using the TCRdist pipeline. In a later analysis, every TCR beta chain was defined by the combination of its CDR3 amino acid sequence and its V-gene family, and reads without a unique V-gene family were dropped. A later analysis removed 592 highly shared, low-generation-probability nucleotide sequences to deal with suspected cross-contamination and a sequencing artifact. For each public chain, a later analysis derived a clonal expansion index from normalized ranks of inferred template counts within each repertoire. A later analysis computed generation probabilities with a VDJ recombination model fitted to out-of-frame rearrangements, and checked the results against IGoR. Hypergeometric tests were used in a later analysis to score TCR-TCR, TCR-HLA and TCR-CMV co-occurrence, with a repertoire-size bias correction applied to the TCR pairs. A later analysis estimated false discovery rates by permuting HLA or CMV assignments 20 times. In a later analysis, co-occurring TCRs were grouped using DBSCAN, with TCRdist sequence similarity added in when clustering inside HLA-allele-positive subsets. Co-occurrence clustering excluded repertoires with fewer than 30,000 or more than 120,000 public chains, plus five with anomalous nucleotide sharing. Sourced from immuneACCESS, this table was stored by TCRdb with only in-frame sequences that have V and J called. A share of the clones is absent; for the studies checked, an unresolved V gene accounts for under half, and the remainder has no known explanation. The V and J calls and the clone size are those of that table, but D and trimming were determined from the DNA. Across this sample there are about 200,000 clones, with roughly 87% seen only once. Together, the top ten hold approximately 0.98% of the sample.

The sample comprised PBMCs. This chain is built from TRBV7-9 and TRBJ1-2, and 7 bases in between align with TRBD1. This clonotype was sampled from a boy aged 2 to 10 in good health and CMV-seronegative. This receptor has the CDR3 CASSSPADRSYGYTF. The nucleotide sequence reads TGTGCCAGCAGCTCTCCCGCGGACAGGAGCTATGGCTACACCTTC.